The clone carrying this T cell receptor beta chain was picked up a small number of times. This could be a read error, since a much larger clone is one nucleotide away. CDR3 size: 15 residues. The V gene's germline CDR1 is SGHTA and CDR2 FQGTGA. The record originates from a study of T cells in Graves' hyperthyroidism and ophthalmopathy. Amplified regions were TCR beta CDR3 sequences from RNA transcripts. Researchers ran a first-round RT-PCR on the TCR CDR3 using the HTBI primer set. Via MiXCR, TCRdb re-called the multiplex PCR reads, giving one row per CDR3 protein. This sample has some 600,000 distinct CDR3 sequences, with over 11% found just once. Exclusion of patients followed from uncontrolled infection, other autoimmune disease, pregnancy or lactation. PBMCs were derived from about 10 ml fresh peripheral blood.

This sequence originates from a woman aged 30 to 39 with Graves' hyperthyroidism that later progressed to Graves' ophthalmopathy. The sequenced sample consisted of blood. The rearrangement links TRBV7-3 to TRBJ2-1, with 7 bases matching TRBD2. CDR3 nucleotide sequence: TGTGCCGGCAGCTTAGCGGGCCAACTTAACAATGAGCAGTTCTTC. Protein: CAGSLAGQLNNEQFF.